Listed here are 17 T cell receptor beta chains from one sample, sequenced in a study of T-cell memory formation after mild COVID-19. TCRdb called the 5' RACE reads again in MiXCR, with one record for every CDR3 protein. The sample lists approximately 500,000 distinct CDR3 sequences; around a quarter were seen once. Input material: PBMCs or a T cell subset sorted from them (not recorded which). The receptors derive from an adult woman who had mild COVID-19 (a few samples of this study predate the infection). Cell type and time point are not known.

CDR3 loop: CASSSTRRGGHETQYF. Here the CDR3 DNA reads TGTGCCAGCAGTTCCACGAGACGGGGGGGCCATGAGACCCAGTACTTC. The rearrangement joins TRBV6-6 to TRBJ2-5; TRBD2 aligns across 8 bases. With 4 bases clipped from V and 5 bases from J, the junction kept 12 bases outside the gene matches. The CDR3 length is 16 residues. Germline V CDR1 and CDR2: MNHNY, SVGAGI (reference sequence).

This clonotype appeared a single time. This sequence joins TRBV20-1 and TRBJ2-3, with 12 bases that match TRBD2. The V and J ends lost 5 bases and 3 bases, in that order; junction bases with no gene match: 6. Germline V lookup: CDR1 DFQATT, CDR2 SNEGSKA (reference sequence). The CDR3 contains 15 residues. The CDR3 DNA is TGCAGTGCTGGACTAGCGGGGTTGAGTACAGATACGCAGTATTTT. Protein sequence: CSAGLAGLSTDTQYF.

This clonotype has just a few counts. This rearrangement joins TRBV12-3 or TRBV12-4 to TRBJ1-6; a weak D match, TRBD1 (5 bases). The CDR3 sequence is 16 residues long. With 5 bases removed from V and 10 bases from J, the gap between germline ends came to 21 bases. CDR3 protein: CASSPMGLGLGSPLHF. DNA of the CDR3: TGTGCCAGCAGTCCCATGGGACTAGGCCTCGGGTCACCCCTCCACTTT.

At least ten counts were recorded for this clonotype. This chain joins TRBV5-6 and TRBJ2-1, with D possibly TRBD2 on 5 matching bases. The CDR3 consists of 14 residues. The germline V gene has CDR1 SGHDT and CDR2 YYEEEE. Trimming removed 1 base from V and 7 bases from J, with 12 bases in between. The CDR3 loop is CASSLTGRGNEQFF. The CDR3, as DNA: TGTGCCAGCAGCTTGACGGGGAGAGGGAATGAGCAGTTCTTC.

This clonotype came up a few times. The J gene is TRBJ2-3, the V gene TRBV6-1; 9 bases line up with TRBD2. The CDR3 runs to 15 residues. The germline gives CDR1 MNHNS, CDR2 SASEGT. The V and J ends lost 6 bases and 4 bases, in that order; junction bases with no gene match: 8. The CDR3, as DNA: TGTGCCAGCAGACCCGGGACTAGCTCTCCAGATACGCAGTATTTT. This encodes CASRPGTSSPDTQYF.

This clonotype was found a few times. This chain connects TRBV12-3 or TRBV12-4 to TRBJ2-7; D is unresolved. This CDR3 region has 13 residues. Trimming shortened V by 7 bases and J by 6 bases, and 16 bases separated the two germline ends. The CDR3 nucleotides read TGTGCCAGCACCTATTCAGGCCCCGCCGAGCAGTACTTC. Its translation is CASTYSGPAEQYF.

The chain uses TRBV20-1 and TRBJ2-5; D perhaps matches TRBD1 (6 bases). Trimming removed 1 base at V and 7 bases at J, with 10 bases between. The germline V gene has CDR1 DFQATT and CDR2 SNEGSKA (reference sequence). The CDR3 contains 12 residues. CDR3 protein: CSARGGRGTQYF. The CDR3 coding sequence is TGCAGTGCTAGAGGGGGCAGGGGGACCCAGTACTTC.

The V and J genes are TRBV14 and TRBJ1-5, with D perhaps TRBD1 (5 bases). CDR1 and CDR2 (germline): SGHDN, FVKESK. Trimming removed 1 base from V and 3 bases from J, with 7 bases in between. The CDR3 loop spans 14 amino acids. CDR3 DNA sequence: TGTGCCAGCAGCCAAGCAGGGTCCAATCAGCCCCAGCATTTT. The encoded protein is CASSQAGSNQPQHF.

CDR3 in DNA: TGTGCCAGCAGTGACCCCGGCGGGGGGGCTGAAGATACGCAGTATTTT. This gives the protein CASSDPGGGAEDTQYF. This chain links TRBV12-3 or TRBV12-4 with TRBJ2-3; TRBD2 matches at 9 bases. V was pared by 5 bases and J by 5 bases, with 11 bases of the junction left unmatched. The CDR3 totals 16 residues.

This rearrangement joins TRBV3-1 to TRBJ2-2; no clear D. V shed 1 base and J shed 4 bases, with 7 bases lying between them. This CDR3 has 14 amino acids. Germline V CDR1 and CDR2: LGHDT, YNNKEL (reference sequence). CDR3 protein: CASSQAGFTGELFF. CDR3 sequence (DNA): TGTGCCAGCAGCCAAGCCGGGTTCACCGGGGAGCTGTTTTTT.

The genes are TRBV12-3 or TRBV12-4 and TRBJ2-5; 9 nucleotides match TRBD2. This CDR3 region has 15 residues. After removal of 6 bases from V and 4 bases from J, the junction contained 9 bases not matched to a gene. The CDR3 sequence: CASSHSGRVGETQYF. The CDR3, as DNA: TGTGCCAGCAGCCATAGCGGGAGAGTCGGAGAGACCCAGTACTTC.

The chain combines TRBV29-1 with TRBJ2-7; D is perhaps TRBD1 (5 bases). Trimming took 7 bases from V and 1 from J, leaving 14 bases between them. Germline-derived CDR1 and CDR2 are SQVTM and ANQGSEA. CDR3 length: 13 amino acids. The CDR3 region has the DNA TGCAGCGCCCTCCACAGGAGTTCCTACGAGCAGTACTTC. Encoded protein: CSALHRSSYEQYF.

The chain couples TRBV3-1 to TRBJ2-7, with a possible D match to TRBD1 (6 bases). The CDR3 is made up of 14 amino acids. V was pared by 4 bases and J by 3 bases, with 13 bases between. Germline CDR1 reads LGHDT; CDR2 reads YNNKEL (reference sequence). The CDR3 DNA reads TGTGCCAGCAGCCCAAGGACAGCAGTCTACGAGCAGTACTTC. Its translation is CASSPRTAVYEQYF.

This clonotype was counted a few times. The gene calls are TRBV24-1 and TRBJ1-5, with a possible D match to TRBD1 (6 bases). This CDR3 has 15 amino acids. Germline V gives CDR1 KGHDR, CDR2 SFDVKD. Trimming removed 5 bases at V and 1 base at J, with 11 bases between. The CDR3, as DNA: TGTGCCACCAGTGGTCCGGGGGCAAGCAATCAGCCCCAGCATTTT. Translation gives CATSGPGASNQPQHF.

The V call is TRBV20-1, the J call TRBJ2-3; a weak D match, TRBD2 (5 bases). The CDR3 extends over 15 amino acids. CDR1 DFQATT and CDR2 SNEGSKA come from the germline V gene (reference sequence). V gave up 2 bases and J gave up 7 bases, with 19 bases separating them. In DNA form, the CDR3 reads TGCAGTGCTAGACCGGGCCAGGAGGACGGTTATACGCAGTATTTT. Its translation: CSARPGQEDGYTQYF.

The genes are TRBV27 and TRBJ2-3; D tentatively reads TRBD1 or TRBD2 (5 bases each). CDR1 MNHEY and CDR2 SMNVEV come from the germline V gene (reference sequence). The CDR3 extends over 15 amino acids. V gave up 8 bases and J gave up 2 bases, with 17 bases separating them. CDR3 nucleotide sequence: TGTGCCAGCCGTTATGAGGGGAAGATCACAGATACGCAGTATTTT. It translates to CASRYEGKITDTQYF.

The J gene is TRBJ1-2, the V gene TRBV7-9, with D uncertain. The CDR3 has 13 amino acids. Germline V lookup: CDR1 SEHNR, CDR2 FQNEAQ (reference sequence). Trimming stripped 7 bases from V and 4 bases from J, with 13 bases between. The CDR3 region is CASKISSSYGYTF. As DNA, the CDR3 is TGTGCCAGCAAAATAAGCAGTAGCTATGGCTACACCTTC.